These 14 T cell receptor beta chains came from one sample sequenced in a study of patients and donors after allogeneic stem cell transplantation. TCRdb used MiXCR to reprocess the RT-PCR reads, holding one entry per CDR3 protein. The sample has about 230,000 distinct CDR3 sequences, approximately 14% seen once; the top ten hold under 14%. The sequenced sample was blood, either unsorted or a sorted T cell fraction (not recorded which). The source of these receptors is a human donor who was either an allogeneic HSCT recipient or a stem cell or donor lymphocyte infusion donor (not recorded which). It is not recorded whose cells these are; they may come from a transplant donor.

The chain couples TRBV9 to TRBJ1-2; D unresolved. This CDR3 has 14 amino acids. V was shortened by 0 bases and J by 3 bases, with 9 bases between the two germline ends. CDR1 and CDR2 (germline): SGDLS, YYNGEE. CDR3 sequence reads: CASSVEQNHYGYTF. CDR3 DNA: TGTGCCAGCAGCGTAGAACAGAATCACTATGGCTACACCTTC.

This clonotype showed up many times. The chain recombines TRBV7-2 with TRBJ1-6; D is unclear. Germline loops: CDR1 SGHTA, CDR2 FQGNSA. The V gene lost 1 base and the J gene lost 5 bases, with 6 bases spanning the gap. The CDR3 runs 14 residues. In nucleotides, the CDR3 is TGTGCCAGCAGCTTAGGACCGAATAATTCACCCCTCCACTTT. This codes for CASSLGPNNSPLHF.

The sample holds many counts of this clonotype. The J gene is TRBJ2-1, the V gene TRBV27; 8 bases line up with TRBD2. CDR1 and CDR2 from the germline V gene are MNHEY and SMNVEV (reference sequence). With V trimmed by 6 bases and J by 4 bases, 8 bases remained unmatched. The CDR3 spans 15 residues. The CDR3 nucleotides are TGTGCCAGCAGCGGGACTAGGGTCTCTTACAATGAGCAGTTCTTC. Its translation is CASSGTRVSYNEQFF.

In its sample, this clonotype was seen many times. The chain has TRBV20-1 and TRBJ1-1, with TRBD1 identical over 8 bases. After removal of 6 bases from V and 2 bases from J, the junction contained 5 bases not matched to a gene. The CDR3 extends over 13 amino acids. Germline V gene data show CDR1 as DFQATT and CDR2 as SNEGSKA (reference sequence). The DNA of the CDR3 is TGCAGTGCGGGGGGACAGGCCAACACTGAAGCTTTCTTT. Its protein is CSAGGQANTEAFF.

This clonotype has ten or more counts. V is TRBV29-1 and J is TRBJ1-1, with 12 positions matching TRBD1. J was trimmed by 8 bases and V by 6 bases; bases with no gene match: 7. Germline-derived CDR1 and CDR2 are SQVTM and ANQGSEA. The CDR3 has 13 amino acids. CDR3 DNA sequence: TGCAGCGTCCCCGGGACAGGGGGCGTCGAAGCTTTCTTT. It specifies CSVPGTGGVEAFF.

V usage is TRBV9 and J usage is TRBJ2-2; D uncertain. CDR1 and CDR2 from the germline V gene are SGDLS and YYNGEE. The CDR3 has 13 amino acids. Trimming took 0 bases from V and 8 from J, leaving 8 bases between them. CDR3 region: CASSVGGRGELFF. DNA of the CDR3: TGTGCCAGCAGCGTAGGGGGAAGAGGGGAGCTGTTTTTT. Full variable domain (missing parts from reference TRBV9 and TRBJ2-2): DSGVTQTPKHLITATGQRVTLRCSPRSGDLSVYWYQQSLDQGLQFLIQYYNGEERAKGNILERFSAQQFPDLHSELNLSSLELGDSALYFCASSVGGRGELFFGEGSRLTVL.

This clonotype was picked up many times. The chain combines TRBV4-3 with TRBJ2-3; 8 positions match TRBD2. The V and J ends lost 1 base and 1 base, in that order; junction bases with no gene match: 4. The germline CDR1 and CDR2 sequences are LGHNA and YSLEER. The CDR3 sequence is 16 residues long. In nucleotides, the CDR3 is TGCGCCAGCAGCCAAGGAGCGGGGGTGGGCACAGATACGCAGTATTTT. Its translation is CASSQGAGVGTDTQYF.

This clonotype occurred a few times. CDR3 protein: CASSLINRGFDNEQFF. The CDR3 nucleotides are TGTGCCAGCAGCTTGATAAACAGGGGATTTGACAATGAGCAGTTCTTC. The gene calls are TRBV5-6 and TRBJ2-1, with 7 bases lining up with TRBD1. The germline V gene encodes CDR1 SGHDT and CDR2 YYEEEE. This CDR3 region has 16 residues. V trimming: 1 base; J trimming: 5 bases; junction bases outside the gene matches: 9. Variable domain in full (rest from reference TRBV5-6 and TRBJ2-1): DAGVTQSPTHLIKTRGQQVTLRCSPKSGHDTVSWYQQALGQGPQFIFQYYEEEERQRGNFPDRFSGHQFPNYSSELNVNALLLGDSALYLCASSLINRGFDNEQFFGPGTRLTVL.

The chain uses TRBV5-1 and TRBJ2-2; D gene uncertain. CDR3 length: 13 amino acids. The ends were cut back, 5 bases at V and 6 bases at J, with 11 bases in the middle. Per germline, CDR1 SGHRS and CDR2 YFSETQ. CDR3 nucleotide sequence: TGCGCCAGCAGTCACGAACTGGCCGGGGAGCTGTTTTTT. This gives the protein CASSHELAGELFF.

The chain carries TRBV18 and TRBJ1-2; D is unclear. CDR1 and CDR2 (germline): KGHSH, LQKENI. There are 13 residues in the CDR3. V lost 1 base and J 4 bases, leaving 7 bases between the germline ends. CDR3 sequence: CASSPQSIYGYTF. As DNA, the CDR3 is TGTGCCAGCTCACCACAGTCGATCTATGGCTACACCTTC.

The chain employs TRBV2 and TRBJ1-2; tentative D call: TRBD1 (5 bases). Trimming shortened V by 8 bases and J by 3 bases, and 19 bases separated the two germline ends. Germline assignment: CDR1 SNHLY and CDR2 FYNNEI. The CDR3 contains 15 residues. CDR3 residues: CASAEGERVDYGYTF. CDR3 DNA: TGTGCCAGCGCCGAAGGGGAACGGGTGGACTATGGCTACACCTTC.

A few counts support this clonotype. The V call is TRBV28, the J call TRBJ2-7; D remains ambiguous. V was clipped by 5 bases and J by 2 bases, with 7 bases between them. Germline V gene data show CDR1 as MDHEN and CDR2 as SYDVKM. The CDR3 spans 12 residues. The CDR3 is CASSLLAYEQYF. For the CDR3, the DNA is TGTGCCAGCAGTCTTCTGGCCTACGAGCAGTACTTC.

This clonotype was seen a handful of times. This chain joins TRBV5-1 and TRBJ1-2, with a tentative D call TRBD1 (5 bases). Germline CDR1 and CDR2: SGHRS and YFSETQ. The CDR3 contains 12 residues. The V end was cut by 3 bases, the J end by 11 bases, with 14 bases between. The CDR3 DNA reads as TGCGCCAGCAGCTCGGGGACTGGATTATACACCTTC. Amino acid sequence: CASSSGTGLYTF.

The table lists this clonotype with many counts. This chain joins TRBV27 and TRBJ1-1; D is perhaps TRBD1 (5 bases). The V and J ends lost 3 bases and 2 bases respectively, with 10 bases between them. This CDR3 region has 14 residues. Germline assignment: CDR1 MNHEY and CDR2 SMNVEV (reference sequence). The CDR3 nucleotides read TGTGCCAGCAGTTTCTCCAGGGCCAACACTGAAGCTTTCTTT. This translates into CASSFSRANTEAFF.